The entry that follows covers one T cell receptor beta chain sequence. Its target is unknown. These data originate in a study of T-cell memory formation after mild COVID-19. Study details: Largely donor-specific TCR clusters were found.

Using its own MiXCR run on the 5' RACE reads, TCRdb lists one record per CDR3 protein. Of about 240,000 distinct CDR3 sequences detected, around a tenth appear once; the ten largest clones hold around 21%. The study's findings and limits: Clones contracting over day 15 to 85 were CD4/CD8 balanced, with later expanders leaning CD4+. Cross-reactive memory appears to have joined, as suggested by some responding clones showing up in pre-infection memory. Among contracting clones, CD4+ were mainly CM/EM and CD8+ enriched in EMRA.

The clonotype comes from a man aged 18 to 35 who had mild COVID-19 (a few samples of this study predate the infection). Cell type and time point are not known. Source material: PBMCs or a T cell subset sorted from them (not recorded which).

The CDR3 region is CSARTEFSSNQPQHF. DNA for the CDR3: TGCAGTGCTAGGACGGAATTCTCTAGCAATCAGCCCCAGCATTTT. The chain employs TRBV20-1 and TRBJ1-5; no reliable D call. Trimming removed 3 bases at V and 0 bases at J, with 12 bases between. Germline V gene data show CDR1 as DFQATT and CDR2 as SNEGSKA (reference sequence). The CDR3 covers 15 residues.